Listed below are T cell receptor beta chains from one sample, sequenced in a study of blood T cells in healthy people across ages. MiXCR, applied by TCRdb to the 5' RACE reads, yields one record per CDR3 protein. The profile shows approximately 770,000 distinct CDR3 sequences, roughly 60% of them singletons. Sequenced material: blood. Source of these receptors: a man under 40 in good health. CDR3s include the opening cysteine and the closing phenylalanine or tryptophan. A D gene is named only where the DNA matches it firmly. Size is stated for part of the rows, as once, few or many counts, or as a class when the clone is expanded.

J | size | D | V | DNA | CDR3
TRBJ2-1 | NA | NA | TRBV29-1 | TGCAGCGTTGGTCATCCGGGAGCGGGCTCTGAGCAGTTCTTC | CSVGHPGAGSEQFF
TRBJ2-3 | NA | TRBD1 | TRBV20-1 | TGCAGTGCGGAACAGGGGGAGGCGCGTACAGAGACGCAGTATTTT | CSAEQGEARTETQYF
TRBJ2-4 | few | TRBD2 | TRBV13 | TGTGCCAGCAGCTGGACTAGCGGGAGGGCCGGGGAGGCCAAAAACATTCAGTACTTC | CASSWTSGRAGEAKNIQYF
TRBJ1-2 | NA | NA | TRBV28 | TGTGCCAGCAGTCTCGTCGATGGCTACACCTTC | CASSLVDGYTF
TRBJ2-5 | NA | TRBD2 | TRBV7-2 | TGTGCCAGCAGCTTAATCGGTGGCGGGGGATTGGAGACCCAGTACTTC | CASSLIGGGGLETQYF
TRBJ1-2 | NA | NA | TRBV7-3 | TGTGCCAGCAGCCCTTTGGCCTCGGGGGCAGGAGGCTACACCTTC | CASSPLASGAGGYTF
TRBJ2-3 | few | NA | TRBV9 | TGTGCCAGCAGCGCCATATCCAACCTGAAACCGGGTGGGGTAGTTGGCACAGATACGCAGTATTTT | CASSAISNLKPGGVVGTDTQYF
TRBJ2-5 | NA | TRBD2 | TRBV9 | TGTGCCAGCAGCCCACAACTAGCGGGAGTGGGAGAGACCCAGTACTTC | CASSPQLAGVGETQYF
TRBJ2-3 | NA | TRBD2 | TRBV7-2 | TGTGCCAGCAGCCTACGGAGCGGGGGGGGCACAGATACGCAGTATTTT | CASSLRSGGGTDTQYF
TRBJ2-3 | NA | NA | TRBV5-1 | TGCGCCGGCAGCTTGGAGGGGGCGGACACAGATACGCAGTATTTT | CAGSLEGADTDTQYF
TRBJ2-3 | NA | NA | TRBV5-1 | TGCGCCAGCTTAAGACAGAACCCTCGCACAGATACGCAGTATTTT | CASLRQNPRTDTQYF
TRBJ1-1 | NA | NA | TRBV7-6 | TGTGCCAGCAGTGCCTGGGAAGGCGATGGTGAAGCTTTCTTT | CASSAWEGDGEAFF
TRBJ1-5 | NA | NA | TRBV20-1 | TGCAGTGCCAAAGGACACCTTAGCAATCAGCCCCAGCATTTT | CSAKGHLSNQPQHF
TRBJ2-1 | few | NA | TRBV20-1 | TGCAGTGCTAGAGACAAAAGGGAGCAGTTCTTC | CSARDKREQFF
TRBJ2-6 | few | NA | TRBV6-1 | TGTGCCAGCAGTGAAGATGGGCCGGGGAGGAATGGGGCCAACGTCCTGACTTTC | CASSEDGPGRNGANVLTF
TRBJ2-7 | few | NA | TRBV3-1 | TGTGCCAGCAGCCAAGAGGAAAATGACGAGCAGTACTTC | CASSQEENDEQYF
TRBJ2-1 | few | NA | TRBV12-3/TRBV12-4 | TGTGCCAGCAGGCTACCTCCGGGTGGGCAGTTCTTC | CASRLPPGGQFF
TRBJ1-5 | NA | NA | TRBV28 | TGTGCCAGCAGTTTTGCGGGGGGGTATCAGCCCCAGCATTTT | CASSFAGGYQPQHF
TRBJ1-2 | NA | NA | TRBV12-3/TRBV12-4 | TGTGCCAGCAGTTTAGGCGGCCATGGCTACACCTTC | CASSLGGHGYTF
TRBJ1-1 | once | NA | TRBV2 | TGTGCCAGCTCCCTCAGGGAGGCAGCTTTCTTT | CASSLREAAFF
TRBJ2-5 | NA | TRBD2 | TRBV5-1 | TGCGCCAGCAGCTCCTTACTAGCGGGGGGCCAAGAGACCCAGTACTTC | CASSSLLAGGQETQYF
TRBJ2-1 | NA | NA | TRBV18 | TGTGCCAGCTCACCGGGGACCAATGAGCAGTTCTTC | CASSPGTNEQFF
TRBJ2-5 | NA | NA | TRBV7-2 | TGTGCCAGCAGCCAACAAACAGAGACCCAGTACTTC | CASSQQTETQYF
TRBJ2-5 | few | TRBD1 | TRBV5-1 | TGCGCCAGCAGCTTGGGGACAGGGCGCCATCAAGAGACCCAGTACTTC | CASSLGTGRHQETQYF
TRBJ1-5 | few | NA | TRBV20-1 | TGCAGTGCGCCCAAACTGGGCGGCATAAATCAGCCCCAGCATTTT | CSAPKLGGINQPQHF
TRBJ2-3 | NA | NA | TRBV7-2 | TGTGCCAGCAGCTTCGTATCGAGACGAGATACGCAGTATTTT | CASSFVSRRDTQYF
TRBJ1-2 | NA | TRBD1 | TRBV30 | TGTGCCTGGAGTACTACAGGGGAGGGTGGCTACACCTTC | CAWSTTGEGGYTF
TRBJ2-5 | NA | NA | TRBV5-8 | TGTGCCAGCAGCCTGAACCGGGCAACTGAGCAGTACTTC | CASSLNRATEQYF
TRBJ2-7 | NA | NA | TRBV7-8 | TGTGCCAGCAGCTTAACCCCCCGCGACAGCTACGAGCAGTACTTC | CASSLTPRDSYEQYF
TRBJ2-1 | once | NA | TRBV6-5 | TGTGCCAGCAGCCGGCTAAGAGGGGCAGCGTATGAGCAGTTCTTC | CASSRLRGAAYEQFF
TRBJ2-7 | once | TRBD1 | TRBV11-2 | TGTGCCAGCAGGGAAACAGGGGGCGAGCAGTACTTC | CASRETGGEQYF
TRBJ2-2 | many | TRBD1 | TRBV5-5 | TGTGCCAGCAGCGGGACAGGGGACTCGAACACCGGGGAGCTGTTTTTT | CASSGTGDSNTGELFF
TRBJ2-2 | NA | TRBD2 | TRBV6-1 | TGTGCCAGCCGGGGACTATTCGGGGAGCTGTTTTTT | CASRGLFGELFF
TRBJ1-1 | NA | NA | TRBV15 | TGTGCCACCAGCAGAGATCGGGTTAACAGGGAGTTTGAAGCTTTCTTT | CATSRDRVNREFEAFF
TRBJ2-2 | once | NA | TRBV27 | TGTGCCAGCGGATTTTTACGAGGATCCGGGGAGCTGTTTTTT | CASGFLRGSGELFF
TRBJ2-2 | NA | TRBD2 | TRBV6-5 | TGTGCCAGCACTCCCTCACCGGGACTAGCAACCGGGGAGCTGTTTTTT | CASTPSPGLATGELFF
TRBJ1-6 | few | NA | TRBV6-5 | TGTGCCAGCAGTTACTCAGGCTCCTATAATTCACCCCTCCACTTT | CASSYSGSYNSPLHF
TRBJ2-7 | NA | TRBD2 | TRBV29-1 | TGCAGCGTCAGACTAGCGGGAGCTTACGAGCAGTACTTC | CSVRLAGAYEQYF
TRBJ2-3 | few | NA | TRBV7-9 | TGTGCCAGCAGCTTAGGGTGGGACGGCGGCACAGATACGCAGTATTTT | CASSLGWDGGTDTQYF
TRBJ1-4 | NA | NA | TRBV4-3 | TGCGCCAGCAGCCAAGTCAGTATGGAAAAACTGTTTTTT | CASSQVSMEKLFF
TRBJ2-1 | NA | TRBD2 | TRBV20-1 | TGCAGTGCTAGAGGGCCAAGCGGGAGTGGTGAGCAGTTCTTC | CSARGPSGSGEQFF
TRBJ2-7 | NA | NA | TRBV7-9 | TGTGCCAGCAGCGTAACAGGGTTTCGAGACGAGCAGTACTTC | CASSVTGFRDEQYF
TRBJ2-5 | few | TRBD2 | TRBV11-1 | TGTGCCAGCAGCCCTCCCGCGGGAGTGGAGACCCAGTACTTC | CASSPPAGVETQYF
TRBJ2-5 | NA | TRBD2 | TRBV11-1 | TGTGCCAGCAGCGTAGGGAGGGTTGAGACCCAGTACTTC | CASSVGRVETQYF
TRBJ2-5 | NA | NA | TRBV7-6 | TGTGCCAGCGGCTCAAGCCGGGACGGCGAGACCCAGTACTTC | CASGSSRDGETQYF
TRBJ2-7 | once | NA | TRBV20-1 | TGCAGTGCTGTTACCTTACAGGGTCTATACGAGCAGTACTTC | CSAVTLQGLYEQYF
TRBJ1-5 | NA | NA | TRBV7-2 | TGTGCCAGCAGCTTGAAGGCGAGACAGCCCCAGCATTTT | CASSLKARQPQHF
TRBJ2-5 | NA | NA | TRBV5-1 | TGCGCCAGCAGCTTGGGCGGGGACCAAGAGACCCAGTACTTC | CASSLGGDQETQYF
TRBJ2-3 | few | TRBD1 | TRBV6-5 | TGTGCCAGCAGTTACTCGAGACAGGGGACATATACGCAGTATTTT | CASSYSRQGTYTQYF
TRBJ2-7 | few | TRBD2 | TRBV7-2 | TGTGCCAGCAGCCCTGGACTAGCGGGAGGTTACGAGCAGTACTTC | CASSPGLAGGYEQYF
TRBJ1-2 | NA | TRBD1 | TRBV2 | TGTGCCAGCATGAGGGGGGACAGCTATGGCTACACCTTC | CASMRGDSYGYTF
TRBJ2-7 | NA | NA | TRBV15 | TGTGCCACCGCTATTCGGGGAGGCGAGCAGTACTTC | CATAIRGGEQYF
TRBJ2-1 | NA | TRBD2 | TRBV29-1 | TGCAGCGTTGACCTCGGGGGGGCGGGCTACAATGAGCAGTTCTTC | CSVDLGGAGYNEQFF
TRBJ2-2 | NA | NA | TRBV3-1 | TGTGCCAGCAGCCTTAGGGCAGGGAACACCGGGGAGCTGTTTTTT | CASSLRAGNTGELFF
TRBJ2-1 | NA | TRBD2 | TRBV20-1 | TGCAGTGCTATTGCGAGCGGGGCGAATGAGTTCTTC | CSAIASGANEFF
TRBJ2-1 | NA | NA | TRBV10-3 | TGTGCCATCAGTGTAAACGGAGACAATGAGCAGTTCTTC | CAISVNGDNEQFF
TRBJ2-3 | many | NA | TRBV7-3 | TGTGCCAGCAGCTTAATGGGCGCAACAGATACGCAGTATTTT | CASSLMGATDTQYF
TRBJ1-6 | NA | NA | TRBV20-1 | TGCAGTGCTAGAGCGTCGGGGGATAATTCACCCCTCCACTTT | CSARASGDNSPLHF
TRBJ1-6 | NA | TRBD1 | TRBV27 | TGTACCAGCAGTCCCAAATCAACGACAGGGGGGCATTCACCCCTCCACTTT | CTSSPKSTTGGHSPLHF
TRBJ2-7 | NA | NA | TRBV20-1 | TGCAGTGCTAGAGAGGGGAGGACAGGATCCTACGAGCAGTACTTC | CSAREGRTGSYEQYF